Below are 9 T cell receptor beta chains sequenced from a single sample in a study of blood T cell repertoires in COVID-19. The assay was immunoSEQ multiplex PCR, and TCRdb's table has in-frame clones only and misses some. The table lists 150,000 to 200,000 clones, approximately 85% of them singletons. Sequencing was done on a sample of PBMCs or T cells enriched from blood (not recorded which). Receptors were obtained from a woman aged 18-35 years who had recovered from COVID-19.

The CDR3 here is CSANRNTEAFF. CDR3 in DNA: TGCAGTGCTAACAGGAACACTGAAGCTTTCTTT. J is TRBJ1-1 and V is TRBV20-1, with no clear D. This CDR3 has 11 amino acids. Per the germline V gene, CDR1 is DFQATT and CDR2 is SNEGSKA (reference sequence). Trimming left V 4 bases short and J 1 base short, with 4 bases between.

The V call is TRBV7-6, the J call TRBJ2-3; perhaps TRBD2 as D (6 bases). The CDR3 is 16 residues long. V lost 0 bases and J lost 4, with 14 bases in between. Germline loops: CDR1 SGHVS, CDR2 FNYEAQ. The CDR3 is CASSLAGGDGSDTQYF. The CDR3 DNA reads TGTGCCAGCAGCTTAGCGGGCGGGGATGGATCAGATACGCAGTATTTT.

This clone was seen a few times. This chain joins TRBV5-6 and TRBJ1-5, with D unclear. The CDR3 length is 15 residues. Trimming removed 0 bases at V and 1 base at J, with 8 bases between. Germline V gene sequence: CDR1 SGHDT, CDR2 YYEEEE. The CDR3 sequence: CASSLERASNQPQHF. CDR3 DNA: TGTGCCAGCAGCTTGGAGAGGGCCAGCAATCAGCCCCAGCATTTT.

In its sample, this clone was seen a few times. The chain recombines TRBV10-3 with TRBJ1-1; TRBD1 agrees at 8 bases. From germline, CDR1 is ENHRY and CDR2 SYGVKD. Trimming took 6 bases from V and 7 from J; bases not matched to a gene: 10. The CDR3 has 14 residues. The CDR3 reads CAIRGWQGAVEAFF. In DNA, the CDR3 is TGTGCCATCAGGGGCTGGCAGGGGGCCGTTGAAGCTTTCTTT.

CDR3: CSEQRTDTQYF. CDR3 in DNA: TGCAGTGAACAGCGCACAGATACGCAGTATTTT. The J gene is TRBJ2-3, the V gene TRBV20-1; D ambiguous. The V end lost 7 bases, the J end lost 1 base, and 6 bases lay between the germline ends. Germline values: CDR1 DFQATT, CDR2 SNEGSKA (reference sequence). CDR3 length equals 11 residues.

This chain links TRBV25-1 with TRBJ1-5, with D possibly matching TRBD1 (5 bases). The CDR3 extends over 15 amino acids. CDR1 is MGHDK, CDR2 SYGVNS, per germline. The germline V and J ends were trimmed by 1 base and 10 bases, with 17 bases remaining between them. DNA for the CDR3: TGTGCCAGCAGTGAATCGGGGGAAGGGAATCGACCCCAGCATTTT. Translating gives CASSESGEGNRPQHF.

The V call is TRBV2, the J call TRBJ2-7; TRBD2 is a possible D gene (6 bases). Trimming cost V 11 bases and J 6 bases, with 23 bases left between them. Germline V gene data show CDR1 as SNHLY and CDR2 as FYNNEI. CDR3 length equals 14 residues. The CDR3 sequence: CAARPGDLYREQYF. The CDR3 nucleotides read TGTGCCGCACGACCGGGGGACCTGTATCGCGAGCAGTACTTC.

J is TRBJ2-7 and V is TRBV19; D is perhaps TRBD1 (5 bases). The CDR3 sequence is 11 residues long. V was trimmed by 10 bases and J by 4 bases, leaving 11 bases between them. CDR1 and CDR2 from the germline V gene are LNHDA and SQIVND (reference sequence). The CDR3, as DNA: TGTGCCACCAGGCAGGGTTACGAGCAGTACTTC. Its translation is CATRQGYEQYF.

V usage is TRBV10-3 and J usage is TRBJ1-4; 9 bases line up with TRBD1. From germline, CDR1 is ENHRY and CDR2 SYGVKD. This CDR3 is built from 14 residues. V shed 1 base, J shed 7 bases, and the junction held 1 base outside the gene matches. Here the CDR3 reads CAISELTGGEKLFF. The CDR3, as DNA: TGTGCCATCAGTGAGTTGACAGGGGGTGAAAAACTGTTTTTT.